Listed here are 13 T cell receptor beta chains from one sample, sequenced in a study of blood T cell repertoires in COVID-19 (dated by TCRdb to 2020 to 2021). Libraries were made using the immunoSEQ multiplex PCR assay. TCRdb provides this immuneACCESS table in a form limited to in-frame rearrangements. Some clones are lacking; in checked studies, under half of them reflect an unresolved V gene, and why the rest are absent is not known. The sample profile shows some 100,000 clones; approximately 90% of them were found once. The ten largest clones capture less than 2.5% of the sample. The material sequenced was peripheral blood. The receptors were gathered from a man aged 50 to 60 with active COVID-19.

The chain couples TRBV29-1 to TRBJ1-1, with D unclear. Deletions cut 4 bases from V and 1 base from J, with 13 bases between. This CDR3 spans 14 amino acids. Germline assignment: CDR1 SQVTM and CDR2 ANQGSEA. CDR3 protein: CSVAWQQQNTEAFF. The CDR3 DNA reads as TGCAGCGTTGCGTGGCAACAGCAGAACACTGAAGCTTTCTTT.

The CDR3 sequence: CASSRPRLAQETQYF. The DNA of the CDR3 is TGTGCCAGCAGCCGACCCCGACTAGCGCAAGAGACCCAGTACTTC. This chain links TRBV11-2 with TRBJ2-5; 8 bases match TRBD2. From germline, CDR1 is SGHAT and CDR2 FQNNGV. V lost 5 bases and J lost 2; bases outside the gene matches: 7. The CDR3 totals 15 residues.

The V gene is TRBV5-1, the J gene TRBJ2-3; TRBD1 matches 10 bases. The trim removed 4 bases at V and 2 bases at J, leaving 13 bases unmatched. Germline CDR1 reads SGHRS; CDR2 reads YFSETQ. The CDR3 sequence is 18 residues long. Here the CDR3 DNA reads TGCGCCAGCAGCCCCCGGGACAGGGGTTCCTGGTACACAGATACGCAGTATTTT. Protein product: CASSPRDRGSWYTDTQYF.

V usage is TRBV6-5 and J usage is TRBJ2-7, with D perhaps TRBD1 (7 bases). The germline V gene has CDR1 MNHEY and CDR2 SVGAGI. The CDR3 is made up of 14 amino acids. V dropped 6 bases and J dropped 2 bases, with 14 bases sitting between them. The CDR3 nucleotides are TGTGCCAGCAGCAGGGGGGCGGGGCCCTACGAGCAGTACTTC. Translation gives CASSRGAGPYEQYF.

This clone was picked up one time. This sequence joins TRBV27 and TRBJ2-3; 8 bases fit TRBD1. The trim removed 4 bases at V and 1 base at J, leaving 4 bases unmatched. The germline V gene encodes CDR1 MNHEY and CDR2 SMNVEV (reference sequence). There are 15 residues in the CDR3. As DNA, the CDR3 is TGTGCCAGCAGTTCCTTGACAGGGGGCACAGATACGCAGTATTTT. Translating it yields CASSSLTGGTDTQYF.

The rearrangement joins TRBV7-2 to TRBJ1-5; weak D call: TRBD1 (6 bases). This CDR3 has 15 amino acids. Germline loops: CDR1 SGHTA, CDR2 FQGNSA. Trimming left V 5 bases short and J 1 base short, with 12 bases between. CDR3 in DNA: TGTGCCAGCAGCCGCCGAGGGGGAAGCAATCAGCCCCAGCATTTT. This sequence encodes CASSRRGGSNQPQHF.

The chain uses TRBV10-1 and TRBJ1-1; TRBD1 might be the D (5 bases). The germline V and J ends were trimmed by 6 bases and 1 base, with 9 bases remaining between them. Germline V gene sequence: CDR1 WNHNN, CDR2 SYGVQD (reference sequence). The CDR3 spans 13 residues. CDR3 region: CASSRQPNTEAFF. The CDR3, as DNA: TGCGCCAGCAGCCGACAGCCGAACACTGAAGCTTTCTTT.

The chain has TRBV19 and TRBJ2-1, with 9 nucleotides matching TRBD2. The CDR3 extends over 15 amino acids. With 1 base clipped from V and 7 bases from J, the junction kept 5 bases outside the gene matches. Germline-derived CDR1 and CDR2 are LNHDA and SQIVND (reference sequence). CDR3 nucleotides: TGTGCCAGTAGTATAGGCGGTAGCGGGGGTAATGAGCAGTTCTTC. Protein sequence: CASSIGGSGGNEQFF. Together with reference TRBV19 and TRBJ2-1, the CDR3 gives the full variable domain: DGGITQSPKYLFRKEGQNVTLSCEQNLNHDAMYWYRQDPGQGLRLIYYSQIVNDFQKGDIAEGYSVSREKKESFPLTVTSAQKNPTAFYLCASSIGGSGGNEQFFGPGTRLTVL.

This clone was seen a few times. J is TRBJ2-4 and V is TRBV2, with 10 bases lining up with TRBD2. CDR3 length: 14 residues. V gave up 7 bases and J gave up 9 bases; unmatched junction bases: 9. The V gene's germline CDR1 is SNHLY and CDR2 FYNNEI. The CDR3 here is CASTSRTSGGIQYF. The CDR3 DNA reads as TGTGCCAGCACCTCTCGGACTAGCGGTGGCATTCAGTACTTC.

The V call is TRBV5-5, the J call TRBJ2-3, with TRBD1 identical over 8 bases. V shed 3 bases, J shed 4 bases, and the junction held 4 bases outside the gene matches. The CDR3 has 14 residues. From germline, CDR1 is SGHKS and CDR2 YYEKEE (reference sequence). The CDR3 region has the DNA TGTGCCAGCAGCTCCCGACAGGGGCCAGATACGCAGTATTTT. Protein product: CASSSRQGPDTQYF.

This rearrangement joins TRBV29-1 to TRBJ2-3, with D unresolved. The germline V gene encodes CDR1 SQVTM and CDR2 ANQGSEA. Deletions cut 5 bases from V and 2 bases from J, with 14 bases between. The CDR3 covers 14 residues. CDR3 sequence (DNA): TGCAGCGTTAGATGGCTAGTAAACACAGATACGCAGTATTTT. Amino acid sequence: CSVRWLVNTDTQYF.

The chain uses TRBV21-1 and TRBJ1-2; the D call in the table, TRBD1, was not verified against the DNA. TRBV21-1 is termed a pseudogene. This CDR3 has 17 residues. Here the CDR3 DNA reads TGTGCCAGCAGCCCGTGGACAGGGGGCGTTTTTTCGTGTGGCTACACCTTC. Translating it yields CASSPWTGGVFSCGYTF.

The chain has TRBV6-2 or TRBV6-3 and TRBJ2-7; 8 bases are shared with TRBD1. Germline values: CDR1 MNHEY, CDR2 SVGEGT. The V segment lost 5 bases and the J segment 6 bases; nucleotides outside the gene matches: 18. CDR3 length equals 17 residues. CDR3 protein: CASSKGISTGVKGEQYF. CDR3 sequence (DNA): TGTGCCAGCAGTAAGGGCATTTCGACAGGGGTCAAGGGCGAGCAGTACTTC.